This TCR beta chain was identified in a study of T cells in Graves' hyperthyroidism and ophthalmopathy. Criteria for exclusion of patients were uncontrolled infection, other autoimmune disease, pregnancy or lactation. The junction had 9 bases not matched to a gene; V was cut back by 2 bases and J by 5 bases. CDR3 length: 16 amino acids. Germline V lookup: CDR1 SGHTA, CDR2 FQGTGA. There are many counts of this clonotype. Using RNA transcripts as the source, TCR beta CDR3 regions were amplified. TCR CDR3 regions were first amplified by RT-PCR with HTBI primers. TCRdb reanalysed the multiplex PCR reads using MiXCR and keeps one entry per CDR3 protein. The sample yields about 350,000 distinct CDR3 sequences, around 18% seen once.

The sequence was obtained from a woman in her 40s with Graves' ophthalmopathy. The material sequenced was blood. V is TRBV7-3 and J is TRBJ2-5; 9 nucleotides align to TRBD2. The chain's CDR3 is CASSLGSSGIAETQYF. CDR3 bases: TGTGCCAGCAGCTTAGGCTCTAGCGGGATCGCGGAGACCCAGTACTTC.